Presented here are 7 T cell receptor beta chains from one specimen sequenced in a study of cytomegalovirus exposure and HLA in healthy donors (dated by TCRdb to about 2017). The receptor library was made with the immunoSEQ multiplex PCR assay. The multiplex PCR relied on a mix of 60 forward primers for TCR Vbeta segments and 13 reverse primers for TCR Jbeta segments. What TCRdb holds here is the immuneACCESS table cut down to in-frame rearrangements. Part of the clones is not present; checked against another copy, under half of the missing clones reflect an unresolved V gene, and the others are unexplained. Here the sample has fewer than 180,000 clones; roughly three quarters occur a single time. Together, the top ten hold roughly 3.6% of the sample. Sequenced: PBMCs. These receptors all stem from a human donor in good health.

Comment on this clone: At one end, the junction sequence differs from germline, possibly due to a read error. The gene calls are TRBV7-8 and TRBJ1-3; D gene uncertain. This CDR3 contains 13 residues. From germline, CDR1 is SGHVS and CDR2 FQNEAQ. The CDR3 is CASSLKSGDTIYF. The CDR3 region has the DNA TGTGCCAGCAGCTTAAAAAGTGGAGACACCATATATTTT.

The chain employs TRBV4-2 and TRBJ1-1; possible D gene TRBD1, 6 bases. This CDR3 contains 18 residues. V lost 1 base and J 4 bases, leaving 22 bases between the germline ends. The germline gives CDR1 LGHNA, CDR2 YNFKEQ. The CDR3 sequence: CASSQVAKARGLRTEAFF. The DNA of the CDR3 is TGTGCCAGCAGCCAAGTAGCTAAGGCTAGGGGGTTGCGCACTGAAGCTTTCTTT.

V usage is TRBV28 and J usage is TRBJ1-1; D unclear. V lost 6 bases, J lost 2 bases, and 16 bases lay in between. The V gene's germline CDR1 is MDHEN and CDR2 SYDVKM. The CDR3 runs to 15 residues. This CDR3 is CASRPLGPGNTEAFF. For the CDR3, the DNA is TGTGCCAGCAGGCCATTAGGCCCGGGAAACACTGAAGCTTTCTTT.

CDR3 DNA sequence: TGTGCCAGCAGCTCCCTCACAGGGCTTGCTGGAGCTTTCTTT. Translating it yields CASSSLTGLAGAFF. The rearrangement joins TRBV13 to TRBJ1-1; TRBD1 might be the D (6 bases). This CDR3 comprises 14 residues. Germline V gene sequence: CDR1 PRHDT, CDR2 FYEKMQ (reference sequence). Trimming pared 4 bases from V and 10 bases from J, leaving 19 bases between.

The rearrangement links TRBV4-1 to TRBJ2-3, with 9 bases identical to TRBD1. The V gene end was trimmed by 3 bases and the J gene end by 4 bases; junction bases not matched to a gene: 17. The germline CDR1 and CDR2 sequences are MGHRA and YSYEKL. The CDR3 contains 19 residues. This CDR3 reads CASSHARTGVVHIADTQYF. The CDR3 DNA is TGCGCCAGCAGCCACGCTAGGACAGGGGTGGTTCACATCGCAGATACGCAGTATTTT.

The chain has TRBV25-1 and TRBJ1-2; D remains ambiguous. Trimming took 4 bases from V and 1 from J, leaving 16 bases between them. This CDR3 has 16 amino acids. Germline CDR1 reads MGHDK; CDR2 reads SYGVNS. The CDR3 loop is CASSGNSGGLNYGYTF. The CDR3 DNA sequence: TGTGCCAGCAGTGGGAATTCCGGCGGGCTTAACTATGGCTACACCTTC.

As for this clone: Other nucleotide sequences from this sample produce the same CDR3. The J gene is TRBJ1-2, the V gene TRBV28, with no clear D. V was trimmed by 5 bases and J by 8 bases, leaving 15 bases between them. The germline V gene encodes CDR1 MDHEN and CDR2 SYDVKM. This CDR3 contains 13 residues. CDR3 sequence reads: CASSPGREDGYTF. CDR3 sequence (DNA): TGTGCCAGCAGTCCGGGGAGGGAGGACGGCTACACCTTC.